These 21 T cell receptor beta chains share one sample of origin, sequenced in a study of cytomegalovirus exposure and HLA in healthy donors. The PCR contained 60 Vbeta and 13 Jbeta primers. Sequencing was performed with immunoSEQ multiplex PCR; in TCRdb, only in-frame clones are kept and a portion is missing. Here the sample spans about 200,000 clones, 82% being singletons. The sample taken for sequencing was PBMCs. These receptors all come from a woman between 50 and 59 years old in good health and CMV-seropositive.

This chain joins TRBV5-1 and TRBJ2-1; TRBD1 matches 8 bases. The CDR3 has 20 residues. The germline CDR1 and CDR2 sequences are SGHRS and YFSETQ. The V and J ends lost 3 bases and 7 bases, in that order; junction bases with no gene match: 24. This chain's CDR3 is CASSSLGVSGGAMRGNEQFF. The CDR3 nucleotides read TGCGCCAGCAGCTCGCTTGGGGTGTCAGGGGGCGCGATGAGGGGAAATGAGCAGTTCTTC.

The chain carries TRBV28 and TRBJ2-7, with 9 bases lining up with TRBD1. CDR1 is MDHEN, CDR2 SYDVKM, per germline. The CDR3 loop spans 14 amino acids. V shed 6 bases, J shed 3 bases, and the junction held 6 bases outside the gene matches. Here the CDR3 reads CASRTGTGIYEQYF. As DNA, the CDR3 is TGTGCCAGCAGAACCGGGACAGGGATCTACGAGCAGTACTTC.

This clone was found a few times. The chain combines TRBV6-5 with TRBJ2-1; no clear D gene. The CDR3 totals 13 residues. Germline CDR1 and CDR2: MNHEY and SVGAGI. V dropped 5 bases and J dropped 5 bases, with 10 bases sitting between them. DNA for the CDR3: TGTGCCAGCAGTCAGACTGCGAACAATGAGCAGTTCTTC. Translation gives CASSQTANNEQFF.

This sequence joins TRBV28 and TRBJ1-1; TRBD1 might be the D (5 bases). The germline V gene has CDR1 MDHEN and CDR2 SYDVKM. V was shortened by 1 base and J by 0 bases, with 9 bases between the two germline ends. This CDR3 region has 15 residues. The CDR3 region has the DNA TGTGCCAGCAGTTTATATGGGGCCTTGAACACTGAAGCTTTCTTT. Translating it yields CASSLYGALNTEAFF. Together with reference TRBV28 and TRBJ1-1, the CDR3 gives the full variable domain: DVKVTQSSRYLVKRTGEKVFLECVQDMDHENMFWYRQDPGLGLRLIYFSYDVKMKEKGDIPEGYSVSREKKERFSLILESASTNQTSMYLCASSLYGALNTEAFFGQGTRLTVV.

The chain recombines TRBV28 with TRBJ1-4; weak D call: TRBD1 (5 bases). This CDR3 is built from 14 residues. Germline assignment: CDR1 MDHEN and CDR2 SYDVKM. The germline V and J ends were trimmed by 2 bases and 8 bases, with 12 bases remaining between them. The DNA of the CDR3 is TGTGCCAGCAGTTTACAAGGGGTTTCGGAAAAACTGTTTTTT. This translates into CASSLQGVSEKLFF.

This clone was observed a few times. The V and J genes are TRBV5-6 and TRBJ2-5; 9 nucleotides match TRBD1. The junction had 11 bases not matched to a gene; V was cut back by 2 bases and J by 9 bases. Germline CDR1 and CDR2: SGHDT and YYEEEE. This CDR3 region has 15 residues. The CDR3 coding sequence is TGTGCCAGCAGCTTTACACGGGACAGGGACGAGGCCCAGTACTTC. It encodes CASSFTRDRDEAQYF.

The chain recombines TRBV14 with TRBJ2-1, with 9 bases lining up with TRBD1. Looked up from germline, CDR1 is SGHDN and CDR2 is FVKESK. The CDR3 covers 16 residues. Trimming took 5 bases from V and 4 from J; bases not matched to a gene: 9. CDR3 in DNA: TGTGCCAGCAGCGAGCAGACAGGGGGAAATTACAATGAGCAGTTCTTC. This gives the protein CASSEQTGGNYNEQFF. Combining the CDR3 with reference TRBV14 and TRBJ2-1 gives the whole variable domain EAGVTQFPSHSVIEKGQTVTLRCDPISGHDNLYWYRRVMGKEIKFLLHFVKESKQDESGMPNNRFLAERTGGTYSTLKVQPAELEDSGVYFCASSEQTGGNYNEQFFGPGTRLTVL.

This chain links TRBV27 with TRBJ1-1; D is possibly TRBD1 (5 bases). There are 14 residues in the CDR3. Between the trimmed V and J ends, which lost 3 bases and 4 bases, there was a span of 12 bases. Germline lookup yields CDR1 MNHEY and CDR2 SMNVEV (reference sequence). This chain's CDR3 is CASSFLGGGTEAFF. CDR3 nucleotide sequence: TGTGCCAGCAGTTTTTTGGGGGGTGGCACTGAAGCTTTCTTT.

This clone was counted between two and nine times. The genes are TRBV28 and TRBJ1-2, with D possibly being TRBD1 (6 bases). Per germline, CDR1 MDHEN and CDR2 SYDVKM. V was trimmed by 5 bases and J by 6 bases, leaving 13 bases between them. CDR3 size: 13 residues. In DNA form, the CDR3 reads TGTGCCAGCAGTCTGGACAGACCGGATGGCTACACCTTC. Translated, it gives CASSLDRPDGYTF.

The chain is built from TRBV11-2 and TRBJ1-3; possible D gene TRBD1, 6 bases. CDR1 SGHAT and CDR2 FQNNGV come from the germline V gene. Trimming stripped 5 bases from V and 11 bases from J, with 19 bases between. The CDR3 is 14 residues long. The CDR3 sequence: CASSPGQGSLPIYF. The CDR3 DNA follows: TGTGCCAGCAGCCCGGGGCAGGGGAGTTTACCCATATATTTT. Combining the CDR3 with reference TRBV11-2 and TRBJ1-3 gives the whole variable domain EAGVAQSPRYKIIEKRQSVAFWCNPISGHATLYWYQQILGQGPKLLIQFQNNGVVDDSQLPKDRFSAERLKGVDSTLKIQPAKLEDSAVYLCASSPGQGSLPIYFGEGSWLTVV.

This chain uses TRBV2 with TRBJ2-1; TRBD2 aligns across 7 bases. Unmatched junction bases numbered 13, after V lost 8 bases and J lost 9 bases. Per the germline V gene, CDR1 is SNHLY and CDR2 is FYNNEI. The CDR3 spans 14 residues. Here the CDR3 reads CASAGTTVDGEQFF. In DNA form, the CDR3 reads TGTGCCAGCGCCGGGACTACCGTCGACGGTGAGCAGTTCTTC.

This chain uses TRBV25-1 with TRBJ2-7, with 9 bases aligning to TRBD2. This CDR3 is 14 amino acids long. The V and J ends lost 5 bases and 3 bases, in that order; junction bases with no gene match: 5. Germline lookup yields CDR1 MGHDK and CDR2 SYGVNS. CDR3 protein: CASSPASGNYEQYF. In nucleotides, the CDR3 is TGTGCCAGCAGTCCAGCTAGCGGGAACTACGAGCAGTACTTC.

The rearrangement uses TRBV15 and TRBJ2-1, with 8 bases fitting TRBD1. The germline V gene has CDR1 LNHNV and CDR2 YYDKDF (reference sequence). After removal of 9 bases from V and 2 bases from J, the junction contained 9 bases not matched to a gene. This CDR3 contains 15 residues. CDR3 sequence: CATSTGQGPYNEQFF. The CDR3, as DNA: TGTGCCACATCGACAGGACAGGGTCCCTACAATGAGCAGTTCTTC.

V usage is TRBV4-3 and J usage is TRBJ1-6; D gene uncertain. CDR1 and CDR2 from the germline V gene are LGHNA and YSLEER. Trimming left V 5 bases short and J 7 bases short, with 12 bases between. This CDR3 has 14 residues. The CDR3 coding sequence is TGCGCCAGCAGCTCCGGGTACGGCAATTCACCCCTCCACTTT. Translating it yields CASSSGYGNSPLHF.

The chain recombines TRBV5-4 with TRBJ2-7, with 7 bases that match TRBD2. CDR1 SGHNT and CDR2 YYREEE come from the germline V gene (reference sequence). V lost 4 bases, J lost 2 bases, and 6 bases stayed unmatched. This CDR3 region has 14 residues. CDR3 amino acids: CASSQGGTTYEQYF. CDR3 sequence (DNA): TGTGCCAGCAGCCAAGGCGGGACTACCTACGAGCAGTACTTC.

About this clone itself: The junction does not match germline at one end; this may be a read error. The V call is TRBV30, the J call TRBJ2-4; 9 bases match TRBD1. From germline, CDR1 is GTSNPN and CDR2 SVGIG (reference sequence). This CDR3 is 15 amino acids long. The CDR3 coding sequence is TGTGCCTGGAAATCCTACGGGACAGGGAGGAACAGTCAGTACTTC. It translates to CAWKSYGTGRNSQYF.

The chain couples TRBV29-1 to TRBJ2-1, with D unresolved. The germline V and J ends were trimmed by 6 bases and 0 bases, with 9 bases remaining between them. This CDR3 contains 13 residues. Germline V CDR1 and CDR2: SQVTM, ANQGSEA. The CDR3: CSVPMSSYNEQFF. In DNA, the CDR3 is TGCAGCGTCCCGATGAGCTCCTACAATGAGCAGTTCTTC.

This chain links TRBV18 with TRBJ2-2; D unclear. Germline assignment: CDR1 KGHSH and CDR2 LQKENI. V gave up 3 bases and J gave up 6 bases, with 8 bases separating them. There are 13 residues in the CDR3. DNA for the CDR3: TGTGCCAGCTCACCGACATTCTCCGGGGAGCTGTTTTTT. It codes for CASSPTFSGELFF.

The chain has TRBV13 and TRBJ1-2; 8 bases line up with TRBD1. The CDR3 length is 15 residues. V lost 5 bases, J lost 0 bases, and 5 bases stayed unmatched. Germline V gene lookup returns CDR1 PRHDT and CDR2 FYEKMQ (reference sequence). The CDR3 sequence is CASSRGTGPNYGYTF. Written as DNA, the CDR3 is TGTGCCAGCAGCCGCGGGACAGGACCTAACTATGGCTACACCTTC.

This clone turned up a few times. This rearrangement joins TRBV6-5 to TRBJ2-3; maybe TRBD2 (6 bases). V dropped 2 bases and J dropped 1 base, with 10 bases sitting between them. Germline V CDR1 and CDR2: MNHEY, SVGAGI. The CDR3 extends over 15 amino acids. As DNA, the CDR3 is TGTGCCAGCAGTTACGGCGGGGTCGGCACAGATACGCAGTATTTT. Translating gives CASSYGGVGTDTQYF.

Here the CDR3 reads CASSPTGSGETQYF. The CDR3 DNA reads as TGTGCCAGCAGTCCGACAGGATCAGGAGAGACCCAGTACTTC. The chain uses TRBV6-1 and TRBJ2-5, with D possibly being TRBD1 (6 bases). Trimming shortened V by 5 bases and J by 4 bases, and 14 bases separated the two germline ends. This CDR3 is built from 14 residues. The germline V gene encodes CDR1 MNHNS and CDR2 SASEGT.